This T cell receptor (beta chain) was documented in a study of T-cell reconstitution after alpha-beta-depleted transplantation in children. The library targeted TCRbeta and was prepared with unique molecular identifiers. TCRdb reprocessed the PCR reads via MiXCR and lists one record per CDR3 protein. This sample has around 340,000 distinct CDR3 sequences; 13% occur once, and the top ten carry approximately 4.2%. Sequenced here: PBMCs, sampled from the stem cell graft. The TCR sequence derives from a human donor who donated a stem cell graft to a child with Fanconi anemia.

CDR3 residues: CASSLALRGSNTEAFF. CDR3 DNA: TGTGCCAGCAGCTTAGCGTTGCGGGGATCGAACACTGAAGCTTTCTTT. This rearrangement joins TRBV7-6 to TRBJ1-1; D gene uncertain. Trimming stripped 0 bases from V and 1 base from J, with 12 bases between. The CDR3 length is 16 residues. The germline V gene has CDR1 SGHVS and CDR2 FNYEAQ.